The sequence of this T cell receptor beta chain was determined in a study of shared clonotypes between healthy human individuals. J gave up 7 bases and V 10 bases, and 7 bases lay outside the gene matches. Germline loops: CDR1 MNHEY, CDR2 SMNVEV (reference sequence). The CDR3 is made up of 13 amino acids. This table comes from immunoSEQ multiplex PCR, and its TCRdb copy is limited to in-frame clones, with some not included. The sample shows hundreds of thousands of clones, about 90% of them seen only once. Selected positively for CCR7 and CD45RO-negative, naive CD8 cells excluded terminally differentiated effector memory CD45RA+ cells. There were only Caucasian adults among the donors, and all lived in Nashville, Tennessee. In its sample, this clone was seen a few times.

The clonotype comes from a man under 40 in good health. V usage is TRBV27 and J usage is TRBJ2-2; 9 nucleotides line up with TRBD2. The source material was naive CD8+ T cells sorted from blood. The CDR3 is CATAAGGGGELFF. CDR3 nucleotide sequence: TGTGCCACAGCAGCGGGAGGAGGCGGGGAGCTGTTTTTT.